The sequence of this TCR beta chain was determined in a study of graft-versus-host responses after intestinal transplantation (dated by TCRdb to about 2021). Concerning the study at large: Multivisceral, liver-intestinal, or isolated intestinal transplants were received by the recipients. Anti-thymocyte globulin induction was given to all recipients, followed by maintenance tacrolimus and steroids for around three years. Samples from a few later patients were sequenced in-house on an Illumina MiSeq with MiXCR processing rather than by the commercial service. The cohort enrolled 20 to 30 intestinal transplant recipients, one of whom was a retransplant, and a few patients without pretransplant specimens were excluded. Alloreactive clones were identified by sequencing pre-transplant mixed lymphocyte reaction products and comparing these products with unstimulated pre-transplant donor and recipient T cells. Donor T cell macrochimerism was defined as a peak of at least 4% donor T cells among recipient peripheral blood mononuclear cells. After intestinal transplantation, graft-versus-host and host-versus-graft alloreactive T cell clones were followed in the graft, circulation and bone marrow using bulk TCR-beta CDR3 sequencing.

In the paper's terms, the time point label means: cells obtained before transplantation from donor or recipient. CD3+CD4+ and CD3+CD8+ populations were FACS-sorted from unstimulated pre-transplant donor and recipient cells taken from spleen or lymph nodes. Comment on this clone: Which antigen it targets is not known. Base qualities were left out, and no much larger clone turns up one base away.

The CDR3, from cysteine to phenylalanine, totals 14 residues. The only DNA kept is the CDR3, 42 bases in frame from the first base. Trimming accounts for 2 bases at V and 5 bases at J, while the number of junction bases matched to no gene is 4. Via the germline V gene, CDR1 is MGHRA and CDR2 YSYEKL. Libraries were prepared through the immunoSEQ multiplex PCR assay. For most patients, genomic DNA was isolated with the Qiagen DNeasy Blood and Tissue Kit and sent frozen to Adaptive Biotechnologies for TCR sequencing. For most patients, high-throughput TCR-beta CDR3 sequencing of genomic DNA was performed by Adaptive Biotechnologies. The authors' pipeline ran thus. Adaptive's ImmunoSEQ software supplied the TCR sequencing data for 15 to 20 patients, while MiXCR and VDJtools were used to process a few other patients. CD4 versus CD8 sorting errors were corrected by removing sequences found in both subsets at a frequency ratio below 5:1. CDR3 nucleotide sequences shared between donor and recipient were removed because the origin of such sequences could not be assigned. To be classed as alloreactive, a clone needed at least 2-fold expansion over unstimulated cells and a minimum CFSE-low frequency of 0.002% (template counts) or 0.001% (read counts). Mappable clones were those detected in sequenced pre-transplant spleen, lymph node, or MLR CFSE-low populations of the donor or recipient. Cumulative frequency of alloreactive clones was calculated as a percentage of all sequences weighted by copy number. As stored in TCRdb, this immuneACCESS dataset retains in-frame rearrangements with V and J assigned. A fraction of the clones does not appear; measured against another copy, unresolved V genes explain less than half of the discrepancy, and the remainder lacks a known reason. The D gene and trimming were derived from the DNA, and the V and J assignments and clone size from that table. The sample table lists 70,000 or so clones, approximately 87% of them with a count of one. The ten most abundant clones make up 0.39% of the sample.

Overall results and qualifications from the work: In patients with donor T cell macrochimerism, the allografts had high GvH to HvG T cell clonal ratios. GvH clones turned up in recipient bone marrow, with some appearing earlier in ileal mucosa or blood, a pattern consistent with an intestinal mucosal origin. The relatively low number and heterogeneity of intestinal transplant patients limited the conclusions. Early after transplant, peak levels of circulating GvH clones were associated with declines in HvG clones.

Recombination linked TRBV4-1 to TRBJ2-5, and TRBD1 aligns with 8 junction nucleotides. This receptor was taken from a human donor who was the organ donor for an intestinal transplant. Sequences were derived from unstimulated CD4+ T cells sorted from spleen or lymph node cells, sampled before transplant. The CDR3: CASSQQGARETQYF. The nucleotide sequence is TGCGCCAGCAGCCAACAGGGGGCGCGGGAGACCCAGTACTTC.